These T cell receptor beta chains were read from a single sample in a study of PD-1 blockade in classical Hodgkin lymphoma. Measured with immunoSEQ multiplex PCR; TCRdb has only the in-frame clones, and not every one. The sample shows around 25,000 clones, 70% to 80% of them seen only once. Sequencing was performed on peripheral blood mononuclear cells (PBMCs), taken at baseline. These receptors came from a human donor with classical Hodgkin lymphoma. Both conserved end residues are part of each CDR3. A D gene is named only where the DNA matches it firmly. Only part of the rows carry a size: once, few, many, or a class if the clone is expanded.

D,V,J,size,DNA,CDR3
-,TRBV30,TRBJ1-4,-,TGTGCCTGGAGCTTAAATGAAAAACTGTTTTTT,CAWSLNEKLFF
-,TRBV18,TRBJ2-2,-,TGTGCCAGCTCACCTACGGCCATAGACAACACCGGGGAGCTGTTTTTT,CASSPTAIDNTGELFF
-,TRBV10-1,TRBJ2-5,-,TGCGCCAGCAGTGAGTCTTTGGGCCCTCCGGAGACCCAGTACTTC,CASSESLGPPETQYF
-,TRBV13,TRBJ1-1,-,TGTGCCAGCAGCGGACAGATGAACACTGAAGCTTTCTTT,CASSGQMNTEAFF
TRBD2,TRBV5-1,TRBJ2-5,-,TGCGCCAGCAGCTTGGGGGGACTATACCAAGAGACCCAGTACTTC,CASSLGGLYQETQYF
TRBD1,TRBV30,TRBJ2-7,-,TGTGCCTGGAGCCCAGGGGGTATTTCCTACGAGCAGTACTTC,CAWSPGGISYEQYF
-,TRBV11-2,TRBJ1-3,few,TGTGCCAGCAGCTTAAGCGCAAACACCATATATTTT,CASSLSANTIYF
TRBD2,TRBV11-2,TRBJ2-3,-,TGTGCCAGCAGCCCTGGAGGACTAGCGGGGGTAGATACGCAGTATTTT,CASSPGGLAGVDTQYF
-,TRBV4-1,TRBJ1-2,once,TGCGCCAGCAGCCAAGAAAGGCTTAGGGAGGGCTACACCTTC,CASSQERLREGYTF
TRBD1,TRBV4-1,TRBJ2-7,-,TGCGCCAGCAGCCAAGATCGCGTAGGGACAGGGGATCCTAGCTCCTACGAGCAGTACTTC,CASSQDRVGTGDPSSYEQYF
-,TRBV29-1,TRBJ1-1,few,TGCAGCGTTGTACCTGTGGACCCTGAAGCTTTCTTT,CSVVPVDPEAFF
TRBD1,TRBV5-1,TRBJ1-4,few,TGCGCCAGCAGCCGGGGACAGAATAATGAAAAACTGTTTTTT,CASSRGQNNEKLFF
-,TRBV6-5,TRBJ2-7,-,TGTGCCAGCAGTTACTCTGGGGGCGGCTACGAGCAGTACTTC,CASSYSGGGYEQYF
TRBD2,TRBV14,TRBJ2-1,-,TGTGCCAGCAGTACTGGGACTAGCAGACGATCCTACAATGAGCAGTTCTTC,CASSTGTSRRSYNEQFF
-,TRBV28,TRBJ1-4,-,TGTGCCAGCAGTTTAAACCAGGGGTTCACTAATGAAAAACTGTTTTTT,CASSLNQGFTNEKLFF
-,TRBV5-4,TRBJ2-1,few,TGTGCCAGCAGCCCAGGGTACTCCTACAATGAGCAGTTCTTC,CASSPGYSYNEQFF
TRBD1,TRBV11-2,TRBJ1-2,-,TGTGCCAGCAGCTCCCTCGGACAGGGCGGCGGCTACACCTTC,CASSSLGQGGGYTF
TRBD1,TRBV5-6,TRBJ1-2,few,TGTGCCAGCAGCCCGATCGGGACAGCGGACTACACCTTC,CASSPIGTADYTF
TRBD2,TRBV7-2,TRBJ2-5,-,TGTGCCAGCAGCCCCCCTGGCGGGGGGGCTGAGACCCAGTACTTC,CASSPPGGGAETQYF
-,TRBV11-2,TRBJ1-3,-,TGTGCCAGCAGCTCGACAGGCACCTCTGGAAACACCATATATTTT,CASSSTGTSGNTIYF
-,TRBV30,TRBJ1-2,-,TGTGCCTGGATTGCCACCCAGGCGGGTGGCTACACCTTC,CAWIATQAGGYTF
-,TRBV6-1,TRBJ2-7,-,TGTGCCAGCAGTCCCGCAGCTTACTACGAGCAGTACTTC,CASSPAAYYEQYF
-,TRBV6-6,TRBJ2-5,-,TGTGCCAGCAGTTACTCCGACCGGGGCCCCGAGACCCAGTACTTC,CASSYSDRGPETQYF
-,TRBV7-9,TRBJ1-1,-,TGTGCCAGCAGCCCCCTACGTCGAACTGGGGGCGAAGCTTTCTTT,CASSPLRRTGGEAFF
-,TRBV19,TRBJ1-1,few,TGTGCCAGTAGTATAGATGCCGGGAGGGCTCTCACTGAAGCTTTCTTT,CASSIDAGRALTEAFF
TRBD1,TRBV4-3,TRBJ1-2,-,TGCGCCAGCAGCCAAGATGACAGGGACTATGGCTACACCTTC,CASSQDDRDYGYTF
-,TRBV4-1,TRBJ1-5,-,TGCGCCAGCAGCCAAGAGAACAATCAGCCCCAGCATTTT,CASSQENNQPQHF
TRBD2,TRBV6-6,TRBJ2-3,-,TGTGCCACCCAGCGGGGAACCAGCACAGATACACAGTATTTT,CATQRGTSTDTQYF
-,TRBV11-3,TRBJ1-6,-,TGTGCCAGCAGCTTAATCGGGGATTCACCCCTCCACTTT,CASSLIGDSPLHF
TRBD2,TRBV9,TRBJ2-2,-,TGTGCCAGCAGCCCCCCGGGACTAGCTGCCGGGGAGCTGTTTTTT,CASSPPGLAAGELFF
-,TRBV11-2,TRBJ2-3,-,TGTGCCAGCAGCTTAGGCCCAGGGAACACAGATACGCAGTATTTT,CASSLGPGNTDTQYF
-,TRBV5-4,TRBJ2-6,-,TGTGCCAGCAGCCGAGACTCCCCAGTGCTGAGTGGGGCCAACGTCCTGACTTTC,CASSRDSPVLSGANVLTF
TRBD2,TRBV18,TRBJ2-7,-,TGTGCCAGCTCACCTTGGACTAGATGGGAGCAGTACTTC,CASSPWTRWEQYF
-,TRBV4-3,TRBJ2-7,-,TGCGCCAGCGAGATAGTGAGCGAGCAGTACTTC,CASEIVSEQYF
-,TRBV28,TRBJ2-5,-,TGTGCCAGCAGTTTTCAGGGACTGGAGACCCAGTACTTC,CASSFQGLETQYF
TRBD2,TRBV10-3,TRBJ2-1,-,TGTGCCATCAGGGCTAGCGGGGGGGCTTACAATGAGCAGTTCTTC,CAIRASGGAYNEQFF
-,TRBV28,TRBJ1-5,once,TGTGCCAGCAGTTTATCAGGGTCGGGTAATCAGCCCCAGCATTTT,CASSLSGSGNQPQHF
TRBD1,TRBV29-1,TRBJ2-5,-,TGCAGCGTTGTGGGCAGGGGGGAGACCCAGTACTTC,CSVVGRGETQYF
TRBD2,TRBV4-3,TRBJ2-5,-,TGCGCCAGCAGCCAAGATGGAAGCGGGGGGGGTCAAGAGACCCAGTACTTC,CASSQDGSGGGQETQYF
TRBD2,TRBV7-9,TRBJ2-3,-,TGTGCCAGCAGCTTAGTCCTAGCGGGGCTTATCGCAGATACGCAGTATTTT,CASSLVLAGLIADTQYF
TRBD1,TRBV19,TRBJ1-5,-,TGTGCCAGTGACAGGGGAGGGAGCAATCAGCCCCAGCATTTT,CASDRGGSNQPQHF
-,TRBV10-3,TRBJ1-5,-,TGTGCCATCAGTGAGTCGGATTGGGGCAATCAGCCCCAGCATTTT,CAISESDWGNQPQHF
TRBD2,TRBV27,TRBJ2-7,-,TGTGCCAGCAGTTTGGCCAGACTAGCGGAAAACGAGCAGTACTTC,CASSLARLAENEQYF
TRBD1,TRBV4-2,TRBJ1-6,-,TGTGCCAGCAGCCAAGCGAGTGAGGGGGCCTCACCCCTCCACTTT,CASSQASEGASPLHF
TRBD1,TRBV7-9,TRBJ2-7,-,TGTGCCAGCAGCCCAGAGGACAGGGGAGGGGCCTACGAGCAGTACTTC,CASSPEDRGGAYEQYF
TRBD1,TRBV10-1,TRBJ1-5,-,TGCGCCAGCAGTGAGCTTAGCCCGGGACAGGGGGGCAATCAGCCCCAGCATTTT,CASSELSPGQGGNQPQHF
-,TRBV27,TRBJ2-3,-,TGTGCCACCCAAGGCAGGGGGAGGGATACGCAGTATTTT,CATQGRGRDTQYF